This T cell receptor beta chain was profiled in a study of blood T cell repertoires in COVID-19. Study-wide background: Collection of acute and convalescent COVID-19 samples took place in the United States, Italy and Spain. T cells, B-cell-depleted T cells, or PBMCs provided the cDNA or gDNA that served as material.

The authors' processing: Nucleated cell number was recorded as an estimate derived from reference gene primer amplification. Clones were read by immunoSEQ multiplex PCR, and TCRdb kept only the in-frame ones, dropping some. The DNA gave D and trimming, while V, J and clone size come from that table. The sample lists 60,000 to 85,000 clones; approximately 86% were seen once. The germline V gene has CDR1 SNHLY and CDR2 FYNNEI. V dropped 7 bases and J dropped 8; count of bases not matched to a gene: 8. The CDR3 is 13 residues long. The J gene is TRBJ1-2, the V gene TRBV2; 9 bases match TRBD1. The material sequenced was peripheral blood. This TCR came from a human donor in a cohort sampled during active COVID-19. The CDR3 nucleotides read TGTGCCAGCATGATGACAGGGGGGTGGGGCTACACCTTC. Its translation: CASMMTGGWGYTF.